Listed here are 28 T cell receptor beta chains from one sample, sequenced in a study of response to subunit inactivated influenza vaccine. Each CDR3 protein is one row after TCRdb ran MiXCR on the RT-PCR reads. The table records more than 450,000 distinct CDR3 sequences, less than 10% of them present only once. The input for sequencing was PBMCs from blood, taken about 24 months after vaccination. The receptors come from a man between 45 and 75 years old who received an inactivated influenza vaccine.

This clonotype was seen many times. V and J are TRBV5-1 and TRBJ1-1; possibly TRBD1 for D (6 bases). The CDR3 loop spans 15 amino acids. Per the germline V gene, CDR1 is SGHRS and CDR2 is YFSETQ. V was clipped by 3 bases and J by 3 bases, with 15 bases between them. CDR3 nucleotide sequence: TGCGCCAGCAGCTCCCCACAGGGTGCGGACACTGAAGCTTTCTTT. Its translation is CASSSPQGADTEAFF. The whole variable domain, filled in from reference TRBV5-1 and TRBJ1-1, reads KAGVTQTPRYLIKTRGQQVTLSCSPISGHRSVSWYQQTPGQGLQFLFEYFSETQRNKGNFPGRFSGRQFSNSRSEMNVSTLELGDSALYLCASSSPQGADTEAFFGQGTRLTVV.

There are a few counts of this clonotype. This chain uses TRBV28 with TRBJ2-3; no definite D call. There are 14 residues in the CDR3. V was trimmed by 10 bases and J by 0 bases, leaving 14 bases between them. Germline-derived CDR1 and CDR2 are MDHEN and SYDVKM. DNA of the CDR3: TGTGCCACCCTTATAGCCCGAAGCACAGATACGCAGTATTTT. The encoded protein is CATLIARSTDTQYF.

J is TRBJ1-1 and V is TRBV20-1, with D hard to call. The CDR3 loop spans 11 amino acids. Per germline, CDR1 DFQATT and CDR2 SNEGSKA (reference sequence). Trimming left V 3 bases short and J 4 bases short, with 6 bases between. The CDR3 here is CSASVRTEAFF. In DNA form, the CDR3 reads TGCAGTGCTAGTGTCCGCACTGAAGCTTTCTTT.

The V gene is TRBV6-2 or TRBV6-3, the J gene TRBJ1-1; D call uncertain. The CDR3 sequence is 15 residues long. Trimming cost V 0 bases and J 3 bases, with 11 bases left between them. The germline V gene encodes CDR1 MNHEY and CDR2 SVGEGT. The CDR3 bases are TGTGCCAGCAGTTACTCGAGCGTATTTGACACTGAAGCTTTCTTT. This gives the protein CASSYSSVFDTEAFF.

This clonotype was seen ten or more times. J is TRBJ2-2 and V is TRBV6-1; TRBD1 might be the D (6 bases). The CDR3 is 17 amino acids. V shed 6 bases and J shed 0 bases, with 17 bases lying between them. CDR1 is MNHNS, CDR2 SASEGT, per germline. CDR3 coding DNA: TGTGCCAGCAGATGGGGAACCGGGACACCGAACACCGGGGAGCTGTTTTTT. This gives the protein CASRWGTGTPNTGELFF.

The gene calls are TRBV29-1 and TRBJ2-5; D might be TRBD1 or TRBD2, each matching 5 bases. Per the germline V gene, CDR1 is SQVTM and CDR2 is ANQGSEA. There are 13 residues in the CDR3. The V and J ends lost 0 bases and 5 bases respectively, with 10 bases between them. The CDR3 sequence: CSVEDPWGETQYF. The CDR3 coding sequence is TGCAGCGTTGAAGATCCCTGGGGGGAGACCCAGTACTTC.

This clonotype was seen ten or more times. This chain links TRBV11-2 with TRBJ2-3, with 8 nucleotides matching TRBD2. CDR3 length equals 19 residues. Germline CDR1 is SGHAT and CDR2 is FQNNGV. The J segment lost 5 bases and the V segment lost 3 bases, leaving 19 bases of the junction unmatched. The CDR3 loop is CASSFIGDSGKRGGDTQYF. The CDR3 region has the DNA TGTGCCAGCAGCTTTATAGGAGATAGCGGGAAAAGAGGGGGAGATACGCAGTATTTT.

The chain is built from TRBV20-1 and TRBJ2-3; 7 bases align to TRBD2. Germline CDR1 DFQATT, CDR2 SNEGSKA (reference sequence). CDR3 size: 13 residues. The trim removed 6 bases at V and 3 bases at J, leaving 6 bases unmatched. CDR3 loop: CSAQREGTDTQYF. CDR3 coding DNA: TGCAGTGCCCAGCGGGAAGGAACAGATACGCAGTATTTT.

The chain links TRBV10-3 to TRBJ2-7; 9 bases align to TRBD2. V was pared by 4 bases and J by 1 base, with 2 bases of the junction left unmatched. Germline CDR1 is ENHRY and CDR2 is SYGVKD. CDR3 size: 14 residues. CDR3 sequence reads: CAISVAGGSYEQYF. The CDR3 coding sequence is TGTGCCATCAGTGTGGCGGGAGGGTCCTACGAGCAGTACTTC.

This clonotype came up many times. DNA for the CDR3: TGTGCCAGCAGCCAAGGACTAGACAATGAGCAGTTCTTC. It yields the protein CASSQGLDNEQFF. V is TRBV14 and J is TRBJ2-1; D perhaps matches TRBD2 (6 bases). V lost 1 base to trimming and J lost 5 bases, with 6 bases between them. This CDR3 has 13 amino acids. CDR1 and CDR2 (germline): SGHDN, FVKESK.

This clonotype was observed a handful of times. V gene TRBV2 combines with J gene TRBJ2-7; possibly TRBD1 or TRBD2 for D (6 bases each). From germline, CDR1 is SNHLY and CDR2 FYNNEI. The CDR3 sequence is 14 residues long. V lost 2 bases to trimming and J lost 6 bases, with 14 bases between them. CDR3 sequence (DNA): TGTGCCAGCAGTGAAACGGGGGCGCGTATCGAGCAGTACTTC. This encodes CASSETGARIEQYF.

This clonotype was recorded a few times. J is TRBJ2-4 and V is TRBV6-2 or TRBV6-3, with TRBD1 as a possible D gene (6 bases). The V and J ends lost 6 bases and 6 bases respectively, with 15 bases between them. CDR3 length: 14 residues. Germline CDR1 MNHEY, CDR2 SVGEGT. The CDR3 spells CASRPRTARNIQYF. The CDR3 DNA reads TGTGCCAGCAGACCAAGGACAGCTAGAAACATTCAGTACTTC.

The genes are TRBV27 and TRBJ2-3; 7 nucleotides line up with TRBD1. There are 17 residues in the CDR3. The germline CDR1 and CDR2 sequences are MNHEY and SMNVEV (reference sequence). V lost 5 bases to trimming and J lost 1 base; unmatched junction nucleotides: 12. CDR3 nucleotide sequence: TGTGCCAGCAGTGACCGACAGGGATCGGAGGGCACAGATACGCAGTATTTT. This sequence encodes CASSDRQGSEGTDTQYF.

This clonotype was picked up many times. The V gene is TRBV12-3 or TRBV12-4, the J gene TRBJ1-1; TRBD1 aligns across 9 bases. The CDR3 runs to 14 residues. V was clipped by 7 bases and J by 5 bases; unmatched bases: 8. In DNA, the CDR3 is TGTGCCAGCAACCCTGGGACAGGGAGGACTGAAGCTTTCTTT. It specifies CASNPGTGRTEAFF.

CDR3 amino acids: CASSLWRGARTDTQYF. The CDR3 region has the DNA TGTGCCAGCAGTTTATGGCGGGGGGCCCGCACAGATACGCAGTATTTT. The rearrangement joins TRBV12-3 or TRBV12-4 to TRBJ2-3, with TRBD2 identical over 8 bases. V shed 2 bases, J shed 1 base, and the junction held 5 bases outside the gene matches. The CDR3 is 16 amino acids.

This clonotype was observed a few times. This rearrangement joins TRBV5-1 to TRBJ2-7; 9 positions match TRBD2. This CDR3 comprises 14 residues. V trimming: 5 bases; J trimming: 2 bases; junction bases outside the gene matches: 5. From germline, CDR1 is SGHRS and CDR2 YFSETQ. The CDR3 DNA follows: TGCGCCAGCAGACTTAGCGGGGGAACCTACGAGCAGTACTTC. It yields the protein CASRLSGGTYEQYF.

This chain joins TRBV12-3 or TRBV12-4 and TRBJ2-3; TRBD2 matches 7 bases. V shed 6 bases, J shed 5 bases, and the junction held 11 bases outside the gene matches. CDR3 length equals 15 residues. The CDR3 sequence is CASSQSGIGIDTQYF. The CDR3 DNA reads as TGTGCCAGCAGCCAAAGCGGGATCGGTATAGATACGCAGTATTTT.

This sequence joins TRBV6-1 and TRBJ2-5; unclear D gene. In germline, CDR1 is MNHNS, CDR2 SASEGT. This CDR3 contains 11 residues. Trimming stripped 1 base from V and 7 bases from J, with 4 bases between. The CDR3 coding sequence is TGTGCCAGCAGTGAAGTAGGGACCCAGTACTTC. It yields the protein CASSEVGTQYF.

This clonotype was recorded a few times. This chain joins TRBV5-6 and TRBJ2-5; the D is unclear. The V end was cut by 3 bases, the J end by 6 bases, with 18 bases between. Per germline, CDR1 SGHDT and CDR2 YYEEEE. This CDR3 spans 15 amino acids. The CDR3 spells CASSYPTEGPKTQYF. DNA for the CDR3: TGTGCCAGCAGCTATCCGACTGAAGGCCCGAAGACCCAGTACTTC. The variable domain in full, with the rest retrieved from reference TRBV5-6 and TRBJ2-5, is DAGVTQSPTHLIKTRGQQVTLRCSPKSGHDTVSWYQQALGQGPQFIFQYYEEEERQRGNFPDRFSGHQFPNYSSELNVNALLLGDSALYLCASSYPTEGPKTQYFGPGTRLLVL.

This clonotype appeared a few times. This chain uses TRBV4-3 with TRBJ1-4; no definite D call. This CDR3 contains 16 residues. V lost 0 bases to trimming and J lost 5 bases, with 13 bases between them. Germline values: CDR1 LGHNA, CDR2 YSLEER. CDR3 sequence reads: CASSQDRGVRNEKLFF. CDR3 nucleotides: TGCGCCAGCAGCCAAGATCGGGGAGTCCGGAATGAAAAACTGTTTTTT.

This clonotype has a count of ten or more. J is TRBJ1-1 and V is TRBV5-1, with 8 nucleotides matching TRBD1. The CDR3 has 14 amino acids. Germline CDR1 SGHRS, CDR2 YFSETQ. The V segment lost 0 bases and the J segment 3 bases; nucleotides outside the gene matches: 1. The CDR3 DNA is TGCGCCAGCAGCTTGGGACAGGGGTACACTGAAGCTTTCTTT. Its protein is CASSLGQGYTEAFF.

This clonotype has more than one count but fewer than ten. V usage is TRBV2 and J usage is TRBJ1-2, with 9 bases that match TRBD1. V gave up 2 bases and J gave up 4 bases; unmatched junction bases: 8. Per germline, CDR1 SNHLY and CDR2 FYNNEI. The CDR3 length is 16 residues. This CDR3 reads CASSESATGQGYGYTF. The CDR3 DNA reads TGTGCCAGCAGTGAATCAGCGACGGGACAGGGCTATGGCTACACCTTC. Using reference TRBV2 and TRBJ1-2 for the parts outside the CDR3, the full variable domain is EPEVTQTPSHQVTQMGQEVILRCVPISNHLYFYWYRQILGQKVEFLVSFYNNEISEKSEIFDDQFSVERPDGSNFTLKIRSTKLEDSAMYFCASSESATGQGYGYTFGSGTRLTVV.

This clonotype was observed many times. The chain combines TRBV7-2 with TRBJ2-5; no definite D call. Trimming shortened V by 5 bases and J by 5 bases, and 12 bases separated the two germline ends. The germline CDR1 and CDR2 sequences are SGHTA and FQGNSA. The CDR3 contains 13 residues. CDR3 in amino acids: CASSLGSMETQYF. The CDR3 DNA follows: TGTGCCAGCAGCCTCGGCAGTATGGAGACCCAGTACTTC.

This clonotype was found many times. CDR3 DNA sequence: TGCAGTGCTCTGACCGGGACTGGGGGGGATGAGCAGTTCTTC. Its translation: CSALTGTGGDEQFF. The chain uses TRBV20-1 and TRBJ2-1, with 7 bases that match TRBD2. The CDR3 covers 14 residues. V shed 5 bases, J shed 8 bases, and the junction held 12 bases outside the gene matches. CDR1 is DFQATT and CDR2 is SNEGSKA in the germline V gene (reference sequence).

The sample holds a few counts of this clonotype. The V call is TRBV29-1, the J call TRBJ1-1; 10 bases align to TRBD1. Germline trimming cut 5 bases from V and 4 bases from J; bases unmatched to any gene: 4. Germline V gives CDR1 SQVTM, CDR2 ANQGSEA. The CDR3 length is 13 residues. The DNA of the CDR3 is TGCAGCGTTCGGACAGGGGGTATCACTGAAGCTTTCTTT. Its protein product is CSVRTGGITEAFF.

The chain combines TRBV5-1 with TRBJ1-1; weak D call: TRBD1 (6 bases). The CDR3 consists of 15 residues. The V gene's germline CDR1 is SGHRS and CDR2 YFSETQ. V dropped 2 bases and J dropped 1 base, with 12 bases sitting between them. The CDR3 DNA reads TGCGCCAGCAGCTTAGGTGGCAGGGGGAACACTGAAGCTTTCTTT. This gives the protein CASSLGGRGNTEAFF.

This clonotype has only a few counts. This chain joins TRBV5-1 and TRBJ2-2; weak D call: TRBD1 (6 bases). The CDR3 is 16 amino acids. Germline CDR1 reads SGHRS; CDR2 reads YFSETQ. V lost 0 bases to trimming and J lost 4 bases, with 13 bases between them. In DNA form, the CDR3 reads TGCGCCAGCAGCTTGGTTCAGGGGAAGCCCACCGGGGAGCTGTTTTTT. Protein sequence: CASSLVQGKPTGELFF.

This clonotype occurred many times. This chain joins TRBV6-2 or TRBV6-3 and TRBJ2-2; perhaps TRBD1 as D (5 bases). CDR1 MNHEY and CDR2 SVGEGT come from the germline V gene. The CDR3 has 15 amino acids. V was pared by 5 bases and J by 5 bases, with 15 bases between. The CDR3 loop reads CASSQRPGSTGELFF. DNA for the CDR3: TGTGCCAGCAGTCAACGACCAGGGTCTACCGGGGAGCTGTTTTTT.